Listed below are T cell receptor beta chains from one sample, sequenced in a study of cytomegalovirus exposure and HLA in healthy donors. Assay used: immunoSEQ multiplex PCR; TCRdb lists only in-frame clones, some missing. The sample lists some 110,000 clones, about three quarters occurring once. The sequenced sample was PBMCs. The receptors were gathered from a woman in her fifties or sixties in good health and CMV-seropositive. The CDR3 runs from the conserved cysteine through the conserved F or W. D genes are given only for firm matches. Only some rows state a clone size, as once, few, many or a class for expanded clones.

D,V,size,J,DNA,CDR3
NA,TRBV4-1,NA,TRBJ1-5,TGCGCCAGCAGCCAAGAAATCCCGGAGACCCGTTACAATCAGCCCCAGCATTTT,CASSQEIPETRYNQPQHF
NA,TRBV9,NA,TRBJ1-2,TGTGCCAGCAGCGTAGATCAGGGCGGCTATGGCTACACCTTC,CASSVDQGGYGYTF
TRBD1,TRBV7-6,NA,TRBJ1-1,TGTGCCAGCAAGACAGGGGAAAACACTGAAGCTTTCTTT,CASKTGENTEAFF
TRBD1,TRBV4-3,NA,TRBJ2-1,TGCGCCAGCAGCCAGGACCACAGGGGCGAGCAGTTCTTC,CASSQDHRGEQFF
TRBD2,TRBV9,NA,TRBJ2-1,TGTGCCAGCAGCGAACTAGCGGGGTCCAATGAGCAGTTCTTC,CASSELAGSNEQFF
NA,TRBV28,NA,TRBJ1-1,TGTGCCAGCACTTACTTCCCGGGACAAACCAGCGAAGCTTTCTTT,CASTYFPGQTSEAFF
TRBD1,TRBV30,NA,TRBJ2-5,TGTGCCTCTTTTTGGACAGGGCGGGAGACCCAGTACTTC,CASFWTGRETQYF
NA,TRBV5-1,NA,TRBJ2-5,TGCGCCAGCAGCTCCGGGACTCGAGGCCAAGAGACCCAGTACTTC,CASSSGTRGQETQYF
TRBD1,TRBV5-1,NA,TRBJ1-2,TGCGCCAGCAGCTTGGCTAGAGGAGGGGGCTTCGGCTACACCTTC,CASSLARGGGFGYTF
TRBD1,TRBV9,NA,TRBJ2-7,TGTGCCAGCAGCGTAGCTGGGGACAGGCTGGGGGAGCAGTACTTC,CASSVAGDRLGEQYF
TRBD1,TRBV19,once,TRBJ2-1,TGTGCCAGTAGTGGTCCGGGACAGGGAAGTTACAATGAGCAGTTCTTC,CASSGPGQGSYNEQFF
TRBD1,TRBV9,NA,TRBJ2-1,TGTGCCAGCAGCGCGACAGGGGGCAGCTACAATGAGCAGTTCTTC,CASSATGGSYNEQFF
NA,TRBV7-2,NA,TRBJ1-3,TGTGCCAGCAGCTTAGTGGCCTCTGGAAACACCATATATTTT,CASSLVASGNTIYF
NA,TRBV6-1,few,TRBJ2-7,TGTGCCAGCAGTGTGTGGCAAAGCTCAGGCGAGCAGTACTTC,CASSVWQSSGEQYF
NA,TRBV2,few,TRBJ2-2,TGTGCCAGCAGTCTGAACTCGAACACCGGGGAGCTGTTTTTT,CASSLNSNTGELFF
NA,TRBV4-1,NA,TRBJ2-1,TGCGCCAGCAGCCAAGCCCCGGGACTGGGGAATGAGCAGTTCTTC,CASSQAPGLGNEQFF
TRBD2,TRBV6-1,NA,TRBJ2-2,TGTGCCAGCAGTTGGACTAGCCAAAACACCGGGGAGCTGTTTTTT,CASSWTSQNTGELFF
NA,TRBV5-4,NA,TRBJ2-2,TGTGCCAGCAGCGTAGAGCCCTCCGTCACCGGGGAGCTGTTTTTT,CASSVEPSVTGELFF
NA,TRBV5-1,NA,TRBJ1-1,TGCGCCAGCAGCTTCGGGGGATTCAACACTGAAGCTTTCTTT,CASSFGGFNTEAFF
NA,TRBV4-1,NA,TRBJ2-3,TGCGCCAGCAGCCAAGAGCTAGCCTCAGATACGCAGTATTTT,CASSQELASDTQYF
TRBD1,TRBV7-2,NA,TRBJ2-7,TGTGCCAGCAGCTCCCAACAGGCAGGGGGCTACGAGCAGTACTTC,CASSSQQAGGYEQYF
NA,TRBV5-6,NA,TRBJ2-5,TGTGCCAGCAGCGTCGACCCAGGAGGGATTGGGACCCAGTACTTC,CASSVDPGGIGTQYF
NA,TRBV29-1,NA,TRBJ2-7,TGCAGCGCGGGGTTTACCTACGAGCAGTACTTC,CSAGFTYEQYF
NA,TRBV25-1,NA,TRBJ2-7,TGTGCCAGCAGTGAGATAAATCTTGAGGGGGTTCCTTACTACGAGCAGTACTTC,CASSEINLEGVPYYEQYF
NA,TRBV30,NA,TRBJ1-2,TGTGCCTGGAGTGAAACATGGACAGATTACACCTTC,CAWSETWTDYTF
TRBD2,TRBV4-3,NA,TRBJ2-3,TGCGCCAGCAGCCAAGAGGGGTTTTTGATTAGCGGGCACACAGATACGCAGTATTTT,CASSQEGFLISGHTDTQYF
NA,TRBV29-1,few,TRBJ1-3,TGCAGCGTTGCGGACAGCTCTGGAAACACCATATATTTT,CSVADSSGNTIYF
NA,TRBV9,NA,TRBJ1-1,TGTGCCAGCAGCGTCAATCCGGGAGGAGGGGACACTGAAGCTTTCTTT,CASSVNPGGGDTEAFF
NA,TRBV28,NA,TRBJ1-2,TGTGCCAGCAGTCCCCTAGGGCGGGGCTATGGCTACACCTTC,CASSPLGRGYGYTF
TRBD1,TRBV29-1,NA,TRBJ1-1,TGCAGCGCCGACAGGGGGACTGAAGCTTTCTTT,CSADRGTEAFF
NA,TRBV28,once,TRBJ1-1,TGTGCCAGCAGCGCATCCAGTATTTTGAACACTGAAGCTTTCTTT,CASSASSILNTEAFF
NA,TRBV9,few,TRBJ2-7,TGTGCCAGCAGCGTAGCTAGCAGCTCCTACGAGCAGTACTTC,CASSVASSSYEQYF
TRBD1,TRBV2,NA,TRBJ2-5,TGTGCCAGCAGTGCAACAGGGGTACAAGAGACCCAGTACTTC,CASSATGVQETQYF
NA,TRBV7-2,NA,TRBJ1-4,TGTGCCAGCAGCTTAGCGGGGGCAGGTACAACTAATGAAAAACTGTTTTTT,CASSLAGAGTTNEKLFF
NA,TRBV7-6,NA,TRBJ1-3,TGTGCCAGCACCCCTCTGCGGGGAAGGAGCTCTGGAAACACCATATATTTT,CASTPLRGRSSGNTIYF
TRBD1,TRBV29-1,NA,TRBJ1-1,TGCAGCGTAACGCGGACAGGAGCCACTGAAGCTTTCTTT,CSVTRTGATEAFF
TRBD1,TRBV5-1,NA,TRBJ1-5,TGCGCCAGCAGCTCGGACAGGCCCCAACAGCCCCAGCATTTT,CASSSDRPQQPQHF
TRBD1,TRBV19,NA,TRBJ1-6,TGTGCCAGTACTTCCCGGGACAGGGAGGTTTCACCCCTCCACTTT,CASTSRDREVSPLHF
NA,TRBV7-9,few,TRBJ1-1,TGTGCCAGCAGCACGCCCAGGGGAGGGACTGAAGCTTTCTTT,CASSTPRGGTEAFF
NA,TRBV30,NA,TRBJ2-3,TGTGCCTGGAGTGTAGCTGCGAATCCTACAGATACGCAGTATTTT,CAWSVAANPTDTQYF
NA,TRBV6-5,NA,TRBJ2-1,TGTGCCAGCAGTCCCGAGGCTTACTCCCACAATGAGCAGTTCTTC,CASSPEAYSHNEQFF
TRBD1,TRBV7-9,NA,TRBJ1-1,TGTGCCAGCAGCTTTACGACAGGGTGGACCACTGAAGCTTTCTTT,CASSFTTGWTTEAFF
NA,TRBV9,few,TRBJ1-5,TGTGCCAGCAGCCCCAGTGGGAGGACCGAGGGGCCCCAGCATTTT,CASSPSGRTEGPQHF
TRBD2,TRBV7-9,once,TRBJ2-3,TGTGCCAGCAGCCCGTGGACTAGCGGGGCGCCAGATACGCAGTATTTT,CASSPWTSGAPDTQYF
TRBD2,TRBV4-3,NA,TRBJ2-3,TGCGCCAGCAGCCCAGGACTAGCGGGAACAGATACGCAGTATTTT,CASSPGLAGTDTQYF
NA,TRBV29-1,NA,TRBJ1-1,TGCAGCGTGTCGACAGTTAGGGCTGAAGCTTTCTTT,CSVSTVRAEAFF
NA,TRBV9,once,TRBJ1-1,TGTGCCAGCAGCCCAGGACTGGTTGTGAACACTGAAGCTTTCTTT,CASSPGLVVNTEAFF
NA,TRBV29-1,NA,TRBJ2-1,TGCAGCTCCCGCAGAGTCAAAACAGCCAATGAGCAGTTCTTC,CSSRRVKTANEQFF
TRBD1,TRBV28,NA,TRBJ1-5,TGTGCCAGCAGTCCGCAGGGGGCGCGTCCGCATTTT,CASSPQGARPHF
TRBD1,TRBV10-3,NA,TRBJ2-5,TGTGCCATCAGAGGGGACAGTCAAGAGACCCAGTACTTC,CAIRGDSQETQYF
TRBD1,TRBV6-5,NA,TRBJ1-1,TGTGCCAGCAGTTTGGACAGGGTTGTTACTGAAGCTTTCTTT,CASSLDRVVTEAFF
NA,TRBV7-3,NA,TRBJ2-1,TGTGCCAGCAGCTCCTTTCCGGGACTTAAGGACAATGAGCAGTTCTTC,CASSSFPGLKDNEQFF
TRBD2,TRBV7-9,NA,TRBJ2-7,TGTGCCAGCACGAACCTAGCGGGGGGTTACGAGCAGTACTTC,CASTNLAGGYEQYF
NA,TRBV6-1,NA,TRBJ2-2,TGTGCCAGCAGGACACAGTACACCGGGGAGCTGTTTTTT,CASRTQYTGELFF
NA,TRBV7-9,NA,TRBJ2-5,TGTGCCAGCAACCTACAGGGGGGGGAGACCCAGTACTTC,CASNLQGGETQYF
NA,TRBV28,NA,TRBJ1-5,TGTGCCAGCAGATTAACAGGGTTAGTGCAGCCCCAGCATTTT,CASRLTGLVQPQHF
TRBD2,TRBV7-8,NA,TRBJ2-2,TGTGCCAGCAGCTTAAGGGTGCGGGGGGCAAACACCGGGGAGCTGTTTTTT,CASSLRVRGANTGELFF
NA,TRBV14,NA,TRBJ2-7,TGTGCCAGCTCGGACCGGGACACCTTCTACGAGCAGTACTTC,CASSDRDTFYEQYF